This TCR beta chain was recovered during a study of T cells in Graves' hyperthyroidism and ophthalmopathy. The TCR beta CDR3 regions underwent amplification using RNA transcripts as the source. HTBI primers were the set used in a first-round RT-PCR of the TCR CDR3. TCRdb reprocessed the multiplex PCR reads via MiXCR and lists one record per CDR3 protein. This sample has about 460,000 distinct CDR3 sequences, with 22% found just once. As regards this clonotype: Antigen: not known.

This CDR3 spans 12 amino acids. Trimming cost V 8 bases and J 7 bases, with 14 bases left between them. Germline values: CDR1 LNHDA, CDR2 SQIVND (reference sequence). Criteria for exclusion of patients were uncontrolled infection, other autoimmune disease, pregnancy or lactation. Study-level findings and limits: Blood held most thyroid clonotypes expanded above 0.001 frequency. Using 13 V-J features, a model discriminated ophthalmopathy from stable hyperthyroidism.

Material for sequencing was blood. This chain joins TRBV19 and TRBJ1-2; perhaps TRBD1 as D (5 bases). The receptor comes from a woman aged 70-85 years with Graves' ophthalmopathy. Here the CDR3 reads CASRWRGSGYTF. CDR3 nucleotide sequence: TGTGCCAGTCGCTGGAGGGGAAGTGGCTACACCTTC. The variable domain in full, with the rest retrieved from reference TRBV19 and TRBJ1-2, is DGGITQSPKYLFRKEGQNVTLSCEQNLNHDAMYWYRQDPGQGLRLIYYSQIVNDFQKGDIAEGYSVSREKKESFPLTVTSAQKNPTAFYLCASRWRGSGYTFGSGTRLTVV.